These 17 T cell receptor beta chains came from one sample sequenced in a study of cytomegalovirus exposure and HLA in healthy donors. In the PCR, 60 Vbeta and 13 Jbeta primers were used. Method: immunoSEQ multiplex PCR; TCRdb's copy keeps in-frame clones and lacks some. The sample holds some 100,000 clones, 77% seen once. Sequencing was carried out using PBMCs. The source of these receptors is a middle-aged man in good health and CMV-seropositive.

The J gene is TRBJ1-6, the V gene TRBV28; a weak D match, TRBD1 (6 bases). This CDR3 spans 15 amino acids. The germline V gene has CDR1 MDHEN and CDR2 SYDVKM. V was trimmed by 8 bases and J by 10 bases, leaving 21 bases between them. CDR3 sequence: CASGPGGYWTSPLHF. CDR3 coding DNA: TGTGCCAGCGGGCCTGGGGGCTACTGGACCTCACCCCTCCACTTT.

This clone was counted only a few times. J is TRBJ2-7 and V is TRBV6-5, with D hard to call. Trimming pared 4 bases from V and 3 bases from J, leaving 10 bases between. Germline CDR1 MNHEY, CDR2 SVGAGI. The CDR3 has 13 amino acids. The CDR3 is CASSSGLGYEQYF. The CDR3 nucleotides read TGTGCCAGCAGTTCAGGCTTGGGCTACGAGCAGTACTTC.

The CDR3 reads CAKRHLYEQYF. CDR3 sequence (DNA): TGTGCCAAGCGCCACCTGTACGAGCAGTACTTC. This chain uses TRBV7-2 with TRBJ2-7; D not resolved. CDR3 length: 11 amino acids. The V end was cut by 10 bases, the J end by 4 bases, with 11 bases between. Germline V lookup: CDR1 SGHTA, CDR2 FQGNSA.

This clone was observed a handful of times. The chain carries TRBV19 and TRBJ2-1, with a tentative D call TRBD2 (5 bases). Looked up from germline, CDR1 is LNHDA and CDR2 is SQIVND (reference sequence). The CDR3 sequence is 16 residues long. V lost 1 base and J lost 5, with 15 bases in between. CDR3 DNA: TGTGCCAGTAGTATAGGGCCAGGTGGGAGAGACAATGAGCAGTTCTTC. Residues: CASSIGPGGRDNEQFF.

This chain connects TRBV6-1 to TRBJ2-3, with D possibly being TRBD1 (6 bases). Germline V gene lookup returns CDR1 MNHNS and CDR2 SASEGT. The CDR3 is 17 amino acids. V was cut by 0 bases and J by 8 bases, with 21 bases left in between. The CDR3 region is CASSEAPGWQGFGTQYF. The CDR3 DNA is TGTGCCAGCAGTGAAGCCCCCGGGTGGCAGGGGTTTGGTACGCAGTATTTT.

The chain carries TRBV5-5 and TRBJ2-7; TRBD1 matches at 8 bases. After removal of 0 bases from V and 4 bases from J, the junction contained 15 bases not matched to a gene. CDR3 size: 18 residues. From germline, CDR1 is SGHKS and CDR2 YYEKEE (reference sequence). The CDR3 DNA reads as TGTGCCAGCAGCTTGGCCCCGAGGGTCGGCAGGGGGCAATACGAGCAGTACTTC. Translated: CASSLAPRVGRGQYEQYF.

The J gene is TRBJ1-4, the V gene TRBV9; 9 bases align to TRBD1. Losses at the gene ends were 0 bases for V and 2 bases for J; bases not matched to a gene: 2. The CDR3 has 16 residues. CDR1 and CDR2 from the germline V gene are SGDLS and YYNGEE. The CDR3 loop reads CASSVAGTGTNEKLFF. The CDR3 bases are TGTGCCAGCAGCGTAGCCGGGACAGGGACTAATGAAAAACTGTTTTTT.

The chain combines TRBV27 with TRBJ1-6, with 7 nucleotides matching TRBD1. The CDR3 totals 17 residues. Germline V gene data show CDR1 as MNHEY and CDR2 as SMNVEV (reference sequence). The J segment lost 3 bases and the V segment lost 5 bases, leaving 10 bases of the junction unmatched. The CDR3 DNA sequence: TGTGCCAGCAGTATCACCTATCGGACAGGCTATAATTCACCCCTCCACTTT. It yields the protein CASSITYRTGYNSPLHF.

This chain connects TRBV5-6 to TRBJ1-5; 12 nucleotides match TRBD1. In germline, CDR1 is SGHDT, CDR2 YYEEEE. V lost 0 bases to trimming and J lost 3 bases; unmatched junction nucleotides: 4. The CDR3 is made up of 17 amino acids. Here the CDR3 reads CASSLVGTGGANQPQHF. CDR3 nucleotides: TGTGCCAGCAGCTTGGTTGGGACAGGGGGCGCCAATCAGCCCCAGCATTTT.

This clone appeared a few times. The V call is TRBV4-2, the J call TRBJ1-5; 7 nucleotides line up with TRBD1. CDR3 length: 15 amino acids. In germline, CDR1 is LGHNA, CDR2 YNFKEQ. Trimming at V came to 0 bases and at J to 5 bases, leaving 4 bases not matched to a gene. The CDR3 spells CASSQDGTDYQPQHF. CDR3 nucleotide sequence: TGTGCCAGCAGCCAAGATGGGACAGACTATCAGCCCCAGCATTTT.

The V gene is TRBV5-1, the J gene TRBJ2-3; TRBD2 matches at 7 bases. This CDR3 has 16 residues. Per the germline V gene, CDR1 is SGHRS and CDR2 is YFSETQ. The junction had 8 bases not matched to a gene; V was cut back by 4 bases and J by 0 bases. CDR3 sequence: CASSRGAGASTDTQYF. The CDR3 nucleotides are TGCGCCAGCAGCCGAGGGGCGGGAGCTAGCACAGATACGCAGTATTTT.

The chain joins TRBV5-1 to TRBJ2-2, with 8 bases aligning to TRBD1. V dropped 0 bases and J dropped 3; count of bases not matched to a gene: 1. This CDR3 is 15 amino acids long. The germline V gene has CDR1 SGHRS and CDR2 YFSETQ. CDR3 in DNA: TGCGCCAGCAGCTTGGCAGGGGGCCACACCGGGGAGCTGTTTTTT. Translating gives CASSLAGGHTGELFF.

This clone is a singleton in its sample. The V gene is TRBV9, the J gene TRBJ2-1; D might be TRBD2 (6 bases). Germline lookup yields CDR1 SGDLS and CDR2 YYNGEE. Trimming stripped 1 base from V and 2 bases from J, with 16 bases between. This CDR3 contains 17 residues. Here the CDR3 DNA reads TGTGCCAGCAGCGTATCCGGGTCGGCGGGGACCTACAATGAGCAGTTCTTC. Translation: CASSVSGSAGTYNEQFF.

The V gene is TRBV28, the J gene TRBJ1-5; 11 nucleotides agree with TRBD1. The germline V gene has CDR1 MDHEN and CDR2 SYDVKM. V lost 7 bases, J lost 2 bases, and 16 bases stayed unmatched. This CDR3 is 19 amino acids long. The CDR3 loop reads CASTTLRDRGTLRNQPQHF. DNA for the CDR3: TGTGCCAGCACCACCCTTCGGGACAGGGGGACCCTTCGCAATCAGCCCCAGCATTTT. Variable domain in full (rest from reference TRBV28 and TRBJ1-5): DVKVTQSSRYLVKRTGEKVFLECVQDMDHENMFWYRQDPGLGLRLIYFSYDVKMKEKGDIPEGYSVSREKKERFSLILESASTNQTSMYLCASTTLRDRGTLRNQPQHFGDGTRLSIL.

J is TRBJ2-1 and V is TRBV6-5; D might be TRBD2 (7 bases). The V gene lost 6 bases and the J gene lost 12 bases, with 21 bases spanning the gap. Germline lookup yields CDR1 MNHEY and CDR2 SVGAGI. The CDR3 extends over 14 amino acids. CDR3 region: CASRETGGPLRQFF. The DNA for the CDR3 is TGTGCCAGCAGGGAAACGGGGGGCCCACTTCGGCAGTTCTTC.

J is TRBJ2-4 and V is TRBV6-1; TRBD1 agrees at 11 bases. The CDR3 totals 15 residues. With 7 bases clipped from V and 4 bases from J, the junction kept 6 bases outside the gene matches. CDR1 and CDR2 from the germline V gene are MNHNS and SASEGT. The CDR3 DNA sequence: TGTGCCAGCACCGGACAGGGGGCGGCAAAAAACATTCAGTACTTC. It yields the protein CASTGQGAAKNIQYF.

This chain links TRBV29-1 with TRBJ2-6, with 8 bases matching TRBD2. J gave up 2 bases and V 0 bases, and 3 bases lay outside the gene matches. The CDR3 contains 16 residues. The germline V gene encodes CDR1 SQVTM and CDR2 ANQGSEA. The CDR3 spells CSVEDRGGTGANVLTF. The DNA of the CDR3 is TGCAGCGTTGAAGATCGCGGGGGGACTGGGGCCAACGTCCTGACTTTC.